The source of this T cell receptor beta chain is a study of blood T cell repertoires in COVID-19. As for the study in general: Samples of COVID-19 (acute and convalescent) were obtained from the United States, Italy and Spain. The analysed material was cDNA or gDNA that came from T cells, B-cell-depleted T cells, or PBMCs.

The table came from immunoSEQ multiplex PCR; TCRdb's copy has only in-frame clones and leaves some out. This table holds 85,000 to 100,000 clones, approximately 70% found once. The trim removed 4 bases at V and 5 bases at J, leaving 3 bases unmatched. Germline V gives CDR1 MNHEY, CDR2 SVGAGI. The length of the CDR3 is 14 residues. The sample comprised peripheral blood. V usage is TRBV6-5 and J usage is TRBJ2-5, with TRBD1 matching 11 bases. The receptor comes from a woman aged 60-75 years in a cohort sampled during active or convalescent COVID-19. CDR3 bases: TGTGCCAGCAGTTCCGGACAGGGGGCCGAGACCCAGTACTTC. Translating gives CASSSGQGAETQYF.